The 2 T cell receptor beta chains listed next were all sequenced from one sample in a study of identical twins. Each CDR3 protein gets one entry after TCRdb re-called the 5' RACE reads with MiXCR. In the table there are about 200,000 distinct CDR3 sequences, around a sixth of which are singletons. The same specimen was also included in a second study, on T cells expressing NK-cell markers.

Sequencing was performed on CD8+ T cells sorted from blood. The source is a woman younger than 35 in good health.

The chain combines TRBV7-3 with TRBJ1-2; TRBD1 might be the D (5 bases). Trimming shortened V by 1 base and J by 3 bases, and 12 bases separated the two germline ends. This CDR3 is built from 15 residues. Germline V gives CDR1 SGHTA, CDR2 FQGTGA. The CDR3 region is CASSLMGGGDYGYTF. The CDR3 bases are TGTGCCAGCAGCTTAATGGGGGGAGGCGACTATGGCTACACCTTC.

This CDR3 reads CASSRAWGQGRNIQYF. In DNA form, the CDR3 reads TGTGCCAGCAGCCGAGCTTGGGGACAGGGAAGAAACATTCAGTACTTC. The chain recombines TRBV12-3 or TRBV12-4 with TRBJ2-4; 9 bases map to TRBD1. Unmatched junction bases numbered 12, after V lost 6 bases and J lost 6 bases. The CDR3 is 16 residues long.